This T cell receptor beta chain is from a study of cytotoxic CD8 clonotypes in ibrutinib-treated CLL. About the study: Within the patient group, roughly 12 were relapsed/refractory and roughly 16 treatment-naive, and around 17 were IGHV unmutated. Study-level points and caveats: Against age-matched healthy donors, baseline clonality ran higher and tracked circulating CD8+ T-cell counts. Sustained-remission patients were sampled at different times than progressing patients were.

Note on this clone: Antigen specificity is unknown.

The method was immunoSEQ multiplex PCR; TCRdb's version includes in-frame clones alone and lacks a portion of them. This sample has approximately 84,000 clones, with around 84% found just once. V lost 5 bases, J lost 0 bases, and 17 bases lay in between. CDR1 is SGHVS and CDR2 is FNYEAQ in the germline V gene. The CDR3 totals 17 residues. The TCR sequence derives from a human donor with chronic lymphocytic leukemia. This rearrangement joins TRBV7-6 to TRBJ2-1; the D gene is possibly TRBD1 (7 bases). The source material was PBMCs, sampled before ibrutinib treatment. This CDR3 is CASSPQGGKYSYNEQFF. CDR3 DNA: TGTGCCAGCAGCCCGCAGGGGGGCAAATACTCCTACAATGAGCAGTTCTTC.